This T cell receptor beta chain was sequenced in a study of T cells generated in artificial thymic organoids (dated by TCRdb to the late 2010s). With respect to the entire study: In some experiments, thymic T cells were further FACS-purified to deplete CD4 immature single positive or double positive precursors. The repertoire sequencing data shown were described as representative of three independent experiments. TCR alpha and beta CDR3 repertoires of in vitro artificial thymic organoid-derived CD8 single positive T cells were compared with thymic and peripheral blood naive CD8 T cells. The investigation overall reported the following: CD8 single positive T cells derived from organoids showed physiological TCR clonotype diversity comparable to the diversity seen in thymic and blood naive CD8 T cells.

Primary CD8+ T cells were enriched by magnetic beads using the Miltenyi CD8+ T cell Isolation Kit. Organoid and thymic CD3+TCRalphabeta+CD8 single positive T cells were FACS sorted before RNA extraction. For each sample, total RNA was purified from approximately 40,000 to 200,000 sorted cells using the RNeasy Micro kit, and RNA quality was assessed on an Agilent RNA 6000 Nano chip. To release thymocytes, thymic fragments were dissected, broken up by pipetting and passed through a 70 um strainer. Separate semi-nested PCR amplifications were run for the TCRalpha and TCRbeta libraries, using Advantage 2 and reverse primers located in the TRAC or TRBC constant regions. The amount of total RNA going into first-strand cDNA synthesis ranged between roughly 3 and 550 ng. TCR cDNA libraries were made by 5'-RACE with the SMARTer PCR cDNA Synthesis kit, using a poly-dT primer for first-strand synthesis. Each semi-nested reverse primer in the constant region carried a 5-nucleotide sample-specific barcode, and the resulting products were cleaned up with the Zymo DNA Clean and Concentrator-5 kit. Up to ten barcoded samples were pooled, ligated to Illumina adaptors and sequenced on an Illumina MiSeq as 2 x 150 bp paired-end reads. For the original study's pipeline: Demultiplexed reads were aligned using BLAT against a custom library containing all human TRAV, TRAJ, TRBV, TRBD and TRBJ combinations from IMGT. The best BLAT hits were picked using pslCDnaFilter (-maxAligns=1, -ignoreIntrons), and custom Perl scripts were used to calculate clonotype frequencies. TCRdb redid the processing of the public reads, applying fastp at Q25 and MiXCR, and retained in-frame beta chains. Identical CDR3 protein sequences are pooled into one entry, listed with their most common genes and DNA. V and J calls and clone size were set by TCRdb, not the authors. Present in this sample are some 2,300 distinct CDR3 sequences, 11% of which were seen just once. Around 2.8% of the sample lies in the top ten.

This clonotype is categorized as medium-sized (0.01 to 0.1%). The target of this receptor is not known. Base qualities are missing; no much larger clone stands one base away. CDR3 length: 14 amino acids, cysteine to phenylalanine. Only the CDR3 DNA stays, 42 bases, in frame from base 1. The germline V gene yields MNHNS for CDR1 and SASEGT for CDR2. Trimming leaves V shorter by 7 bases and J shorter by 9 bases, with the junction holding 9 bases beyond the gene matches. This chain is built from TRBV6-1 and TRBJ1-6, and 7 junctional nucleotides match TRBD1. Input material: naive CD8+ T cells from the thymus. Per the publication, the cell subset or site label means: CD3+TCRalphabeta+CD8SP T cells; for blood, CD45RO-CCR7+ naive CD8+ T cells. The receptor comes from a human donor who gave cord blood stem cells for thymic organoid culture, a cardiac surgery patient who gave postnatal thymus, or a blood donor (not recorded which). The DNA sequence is TGTGCCAGCATGAGTGACAGGGACACTTCACCCCTCCACTTT. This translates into CASMSDRDTSPLHF.